The 14 T cell receptor beta chains in this list originate from one sample, sequenced in a study of shared clonotypes between healthy human individuals. Generated by immunoSEQ multiplex PCR, the TCRdb table keeps only in-frame clones and is missing some. The sample contains some 1.1 million clones, 77% of which appear only once. Sequenced sample: memory CD4+ T cells from PBMCs. This sample's subset: CD45RA-negative fraction. These receptors originate from a man aged 18 to 30 in good health. Some clones in this sample may be carry-over from other donors' samples.

The chain has TRBV27 and TRBJ2-7; TRBD1 matches 11 bases. The trim removed 3 bases at V and 4 bases at J, leaving 11 bases unmatched. The CDR3 covers 17 residues. CDR1 and CDR2 from the germline V gene are MNHEY and SMNVEV (reference sequence). In DNA, the CDR3 is TGTGCCAGCAGTTTCGGGACAGGGGGTTCCCGGGGTTACGAGCAGTACTTC. Residues: CASSFGTGGSRGYEQYF.

This chain uses TRBV7-9 with TRBJ2-5; 7 nucleotides match TRBD2. CDR3 size: 16 residues. Germline loops: CDR1 SEHNR, CDR2 FQNEAQ (reference sequence). V dropped 6 bases and J dropped 2; count of bases not matched to a gene: 12. CDR3 nucleotides: TGTGCCAGCAGTTCTCTGGGAGCGGGGCATCAAGAGACCCAGTACTTC. Its translation is CASSSLGAGHQETQYF.

This clone has a single count. The chain couples TRBV5-1 to TRBJ2-6, with a weak D call TRBD2 (5 bases). Trimming took 0 bases from V and 4 from J, leaving 8 bases between them. The CDR3 runs to 15 residues. The germline V gene has CDR1 SGHRS and CDR2 YFSETQ. CDR3 sequence (DNA): TGCGCCAGCAGCTTGGTAGTAGCGGGGGCCAACGTCCTGACTTTC. Translation: CASSLVVAGANVLTF.

As to this clone: A far more abundant clone sits one base away, making this likely a read error. Other nucleotide sequences in the sample specify the same CDR3. The chain employs TRBV11-2 and TRBJ2-7; 9 bases match TRBD2. CDR3 length: 16 residues. Per germline, CDR1 SGHAT and CDR2 FQNNGV. The CDR3 DNA sequence: TGCGCCAGCAGCTTAGGGCGGGAGGGCCCTCGGTACGAGCAGTACTTC. It specifies CASSLGREGPRYEQYF. Filled out from reference TRBV11-2 and TRBJ2-7, the complete variable domain reads EAGVAQSPRYKIIEKRQSVAFWCNPISGHATLYWYQQILGQGPKLLIQFQNNGVVDDSQLPKDRFSAERLKGVDSTLKIQPAKLEDSAVYLCASSLGREGPRYEQYFGPGTRLTVT.

The chain recombines TRBV4-3 with TRBJ2-4, with TRBD2 matching 7 bases. Germline V gene data show CDR1 as LGHNA and CDR2 as YSLEER. V lost 0 bases to trimming and J lost 1 base; unmatched junction nucleotides: 15. CDR3 size: 20 residues. CDR3: CASSQDLSAGALVAKNIQYF. The CDR3, as DNA: TGCGCCAGCAGCCAAGATTTATCCGCGGGAGCTTTGGTGGCCAAAAACATTCAGTACTTC.

A word on this clone: A much bigger clone sits one base away, suggesting this may be a read error. The chain links TRBV4-2 to TRBJ2-7; the D gene is possibly TRBD2 (5 bases). CDR3 length: 15 amino acids. Germline V gene data show CDR1 as LGHNA and CDR2 as YNFKEQ. The CDR3 DNA reads TGTGCCAGCGGCCAAGAATCAGCGGCACACTACGAGCAGTACTTC. Encoded protein: CASGQESAAHYEQYF.

This rearrangement joins TRBV5-1 to TRBJ2-7; 8 bases are shared with TRBD2. V lost 1 base and J lost 3; bases outside the gene matches: 9. The CDR3 is 16 residues long. CDR1 and CDR2 (germline): SGHRS, YFSETQ. The CDR3 region is CASSLFHSGKHYEQYF. CDR3 sequence (DNA): TGCGCCAGCAGCTTGTTCCATAGCGGGAAGCACTACGAGCAGTACTTC.

This clone has a single count. The chain links TRBV6-5 to TRBJ2-3; tentatively, D is TRBD1 (7 bases). Germline-derived CDR1 and CDR2 are MNHEY and SVGAGI. Trimming removed 5 bases from V and 6 bases from J, with 12 bases in between. The CDR3 has 13 amino acids. This CDR3 reads CASSIPGGDTQYF. The CDR3 DNA sequence: TGTGCCAGCAGTATCCCAGGGGGGGATACGCAGTATTTT.

The chain is built from TRBV19 and TRBJ2-7; D not certain. Trimming left V 1 base short and J 0 bases short, with 7 bases between. Looked up from germline, CDR1 is LNHDA and CDR2 is SQIVND (reference sequence). The CDR3 extends over 14 amino acids. CDR3: CASSIAASSYEQYF. The CDR3 bases are TGTGCCAGTAGTATAGCCGCCAGCTCCTACGAGCAGTACTTC.

The chain employs TRBV2 and TRBJ2-1; 7 bases match TRBD2. The junction had 3 bases not matched to a gene; V was cut back by 4 bases and J by 3 bases. This CDR3 spans 14 amino acids. CDR1 SNHLY and CDR2 FYNNEI come from the germline V gene. CDR3: CASSASGNYNEQFF. In nucleotides, the CDR3 is TGTGCCAGCAGTGCCAGCGGGAACTACAATGAGCAGTTCTTC.

The chain links TRBV29-1 to TRBJ2-1, with 12 bases fitting TRBD2. The junction had 4 bases not matched to a gene; V was cut back by 4 bases and J by 0 bases. The CDR3 runs 16 residues. Germline CDR1 reads SQVTM; CDR2 reads ANQGSEA. Written as DNA, the CDR3 is TGCAGCGTTGTCATGACTAGCGGGAGCTCCTACAATGAGCAGTTCTTC. Its protein product is CSVVMTSGSSYNEQFF.

Only one count was recorded for this clone. This chain connects TRBV28 to TRBJ1-5; the D gene is possibly TRBD1 (6 bases). CDR3 length: 16 amino acids. Trimming took off 5 bases at V and 3 bases at J, with 17 bases between the two ends. Germline assignment: CDR1 MDHEN and CDR2 SYDVKM. The DNA for the CDR3 is TGTGCCAGCAGTACCCGTTGGGGGGGCAACAATCAGCCCCAGCATTTT. Amino acids: CASSTRWGGNNQPQHF.

The chain combines TRBV18 with TRBJ1-4; TRBD1 is a possible D gene (5 bases). Trimming took 0 bases from V and 8 from J, leaving 13 bases between them. The CDR3 loop spans 15 amino acids. Germline assignment: CDR1 KGHSH and CDR2 LQKENI. The CDR3 loop reads CASSPPQGAGEKLFF. DNA of the CDR3: TGTGCCAGCTCACCACCCCAAGGGGCCGGGGAAAAACTGTTTTTT.

The genes are TRBV9 and TRBJ2-7, with 10 bases lining up with TRBD1. This CDR3 is built from 14 residues. The germline V gene encodes CDR1 SGDLS and CDR2 YYNGEE. V dropped 3 bases and J dropped 3; count of bases not matched to a gene: 3. CDR3 amino acids: CASSGGQGVYEQYF. The CDR3 nucleotides are TGTGCCAGCAGCGGAGGACAGGGGGTCTACGAGCAGTACTTC.